The present entry profiles one T cell receptor beta chain with its context. These data come from a study of radiation and T cells in renal cell carcinoma. TCRdb's copy holds only in-frame clones and misses some; the assay was immunoSEQ multiplex PCR. The table has some 130,000 clones, 75% to 85% seen once. Sample time point: blood 2 weeks post-SBRT. Treatment here: 15 Gy SBRT to primary tumor, nephrectomy 4 weeks later. The tumor was a clear cell renal cell carcinoma. Germline V CDR1 and CDR2: SGHNT, YYREEE (reference sequence). The CDR3 sequence is 16 residues long. The V segment lost 3 bases and the J segment 0 bases; nucleotides outside the gene matches: 5.

Sequencing used blood, obtained from a patient whose treatment included radiotherapy and nephrectomy. The chain employs TRBV5-4 and TRBJ2-1; 8 bases fit TRBD1. This clonotype was obtained from a woman aged 55-70 years with renal cell carcinoma. CDR3 coding DNA: TGTGCCAGCAGCTCAACAGGGGGGAGCTCCTACAATGAGCAGTTCTTC. Translating gives CASSSTGGSSYNEQFF.